A selection of T cell receptor beta chains follows, all from one sample in a study of OX40 agonist ivuxolimab in advanced cancers. The table came from immunoSEQ multiplex PCR; TCRdb's copy has only in-frame clones and leaves some out. The repertoire has fewer than 85,000 clones, about nine tenths of them found once; the top ten carry around 2.5%. This sample comprised CD4+ or CD8+ T cells sorted from blood, obtained in a trial of the OX40 agonist ivuxolimab. Receptor source: an adult with an advanced solid tumor such as melanoma, head and neck, liver or kidney cancer. Each CDR3 is given with its conserved first and last residue. The D gene is left open where the match is weak. Size is stated for part of the rows, as once, few or many counts, or as a class when the clone is expanded.

TGCGCCAGCAGCACCCGGGACAGGCACGGTAGGCACTACGAGCAGTACTTC | CASSTRDRHGRHYEQYF | - | TRBD1 | TRBJ2-7 | TRBV5-1
TGTGCCAGCAGCCTTACACGGACAGGCCTTCCCCCGCAGTTCTTC | CASSLTRTGLPPQFF | once | TRBD1 | TRBJ2-1 | TRBV6-1
TGTGCCACCAGCAGAGGCAGCAGGGAGGGTGAAAAACTGTTTTTT | CATSRGSREGEKLFF | - | - | TRBJ1-4 | TRBV15
TGTGCTAGTGGGCATGGGGGAGTTAGCAATCAGCCCCAGCATTTT | CASGHGGVSNQPQHF | - | - | TRBJ1-5 | TRBV12-5
TGCGCCAGCAGCCCCGCGGAGGGGAACTCTGGGGCCAACGTCCTGACTTTC | CASSPAEGNSGANVLTF | - | - | TRBJ2-6 | TRBV5-1
TGTGCCAGCAGTGAAAAGGGACGAGGGACCAGAGGCCTAAATGAAAAACTGTTTTTT | CASSEKGRGTRGLNEKLFF | few | - | TRBJ1-4 | TRBV6-1
TGCAGTGTGACCAGGGGGGTCGAGCAGTACTTC | CSVTRGVEQYF | once | - | TRBJ2-7 | TRBV20-1
TGCGCCAGCAGCCCGGGGACAGTCGGCTACGAGCAGTACTTC | CASSPGTVGYEQYF | - | TRBD1 | TRBJ2-7 | TRBV4-1
TGCAGCGCTACCTCCGGACTAGCGGGAGGGCTTCGCTACAATGAGCAGTTCTTC | CSATSGLAGGLRYNEQFF | once | TRBD2 | TRBJ2-1 | TRBV29-1
TGTGCCAGCGGTGATGGGCAGGGACGAAATGAAAAACTGTTTTTT | CASGDGQGRNEKLFF | few | - | TRBJ1-4 | TRBV5-4
TGCAGCGTTTTTACAGGGGACGGAGAGAGGCATGAGCAGTTCTTC | CSVFTGDGERHEQFF | - | TRBD1 | TRBJ2-1 | TRBV29-1
TGTGCCAGCAGCGTCGGAGGAGATCTCTACGAGCAGTACTTC | CASSVGGDLYEQYF | once | - | TRBJ2-7 | TRBV9
TGTGCCAGCAGCCCTGGACAGGGCAATTCACCCCTCCACTTT | CASSPGQGNSPLHF | - | TRBD1 | TRBJ1-6 | TRBV7-2
TGTGCCAGCTCACCGGGGACAGGGGCCTACAATGAGCAGTTCTTC | CASSPGTGAYNEQFF | - | TRBD1 | TRBJ2-1 | TRBV18
TGTGCCAGCCGAGGGAAATATACCTACGAGCAGTACTTC | CASRGKYTYEQYF | - | - | TRBJ2-7 | TRBV12-1
TGTGCCAGCAGTGAGGACAGAAATCGCTACACCTTC | CASSEDRNRYTF | - | - | TRBJ1-2 | TRBV2
TGCAGTGCTCCGGGGGACACTGAAGCTTTCTTT | CSAPGDTEAFF | - | - | TRBJ1-1 | TRBV20-1
TGTGCCAGCAGCCACTACGGACAGCGGGTCTTAATGGCTTTCTTT | CASSHYGQRVLMAFF | - | - | TRBJ1-1 | TRBV11-1
TGTGCCAGCAGCTTAGACGGGGGGGCGTACGAGCAGTACTTC | CASSLDGGAYEQYF | once | TRBD2 | TRBJ2-7 | TRBV7-2
TGTGCCAGCAGCCACGACAGGGCTTCCACTGAAGCTTTCTTT | CASSHDRASTEAFF | - | TRBD1 | TRBJ1-1 | TRBV7-8
TGTGCCTGGAGTGTCGCTACGGGGGGAGAGACCCAGTACTTC | CAWSVATGGETQYF | - | TRBD2 | TRBJ2-5 | TRBV30
TGCGCCAGCAGCTTGGTGGCAGGGGGACCAGGCGAGCAGTACTTC | CASSLVAGGPGEQYF | - | TRBD1 | TRBJ2-7 | TRBV5-1
TGTGCCAGCAGCCCCCGAGGGCAGAAGGTCAACACCATATATTTT | CASSPRGQKVNTIYF | - | - | TRBJ1-3 | TRBV7-9
TGCGCCAGCAGTTACGAGACCTACAATGAGCAGTTCTTC | CASSYETYNEQFF | - | - | TRBJ2-1 | TRBV5-1
TGTGCCTGGAGTGTACCGGGAAGGGGCCCTTATAATTCACCCCTCCACTTT | CAWSVPGRGPYNSPLHF | - | - | TRBJ1-6 | TRBV30
TGTGCCTGGGGTGCGGGCTCTGGAAACACCATATATTTT | CAWGAGSGNTIYF | - | - | TRBJ1-3 | TRBV30
TGCGCCAGCAGCCAAGTGAGGTCCAATACGGGGAATTCACCCCTCCACTTT | CASSQVRSNTGNSPLHF | few | - | TRBJ1-6 | TRBV4-1
TGTGCCAGCAGCTCCTCGGAAAGCGGGGGGGCCTGGGCCAACGTCCTGACTTTC | CASSSSESGGAWANVLTF | - | TRBD2 | TRBJ2-6 | TRBV5-4
TGTGCCAGCAGTGAAAGATGGGCGGAAAATCAGCCCCAGCATTTT | CASSERWAENQPQHF | - | - | TRBJ1-5 | TRBV6-1
TGCGCCAGCAGCCAATTGAAACAGAACTCTGGAAACACCATATATTTT | CASSQLKQNSGNTIYF | - | - | TRBJ1-3 | TRBV4-1
TGTGCCAGCTCACCAGAGGTGGGATACAATGAGCAGTTCTTC | CASSPEVGYNEQFF | - | - | TRBJ2-1 | TRBV18
TGTGCCAGCGGTAGCAATCAGCCCCAGCATTTT | CASGSNQPQHF | - | - | TRBJ1-5 | TRBV6-1
TGTGCCACCAGCAGGGTGGGACAGGGTAAATTGCGCCTCGGGAAACTGTTTTTT | CATSRVGQGKLRLGKLFF | - | TRBD1 | TRBJ1-4 | TRBV15
TGTGCCAGCTCACCAGGAGCGGGGGTTTACAATGAGCAGTTCTTC | CASSPGAGVYNEQFF | - | TRBD2 | TRBJ2-1 | TRBV18
TGTGCCAGCAGCGTAAGGGGCAGCCAAGAGACCCAGTACTTC | CASSVRGSQETQYF | - | - | TRBJ2-5 | TRBV9
TGTGCCAGCAGTCCAAAGCAAGGGATCCAGCCCCAGCATTTT | CASSPKQGIQPQHF | - | - | TRBJ1-5 | TRBV27
TGCGCCAGCAGCCAATTGAGCGGGAGTAGGGATACGCAGTATTTT | CASSQLSGSRDTQYF | - | TRBD2 | TRBJ2-3 | TRBV4-1
TGTGCCAGCAGCGTAGACGCCAGGGGAGTGGCCGGGGAGCTGTTTTTT | CASSVDARGVAGELFF | - | - | TRBJ2-2 | TRBV9
TGTGCCAGCAGCCCCGGGGCGAGGGGTAATTCACCCCTCCACTTT | CASSPGARGNSPLHF | - | - | TRBJ1-6 | TRBV7-9
TGTGCCAGCAGTACGACAGGGGCAGTCGCCGAGCAGTACTTC | CASSTTGAVAEQYF | few | TRBD1 | TRBJ2-7 | TRBV27
TGTGCCAGCAGTCCGCCTCCAGGGAACTATGGCTACACCTTC | CASSPPPGNYGYTF | - | - | TRBJ1-2 | TRBV2
TGTGCCAGCAGCTTGTACCTAAGGAGTAACTATGGCTACACCTTC | CASSLYLRSNYGYTF | - | - | TRBJ1-2 | TRBV5-4
TGTGCCAGCAGCTACAGGGTTTATTCCTACAATGAGCAGTTCTTC | CASSYRVYSYNEQFF | - | - | TRBJ2-1 | TRBV7-2
TGTGCCTGGAGTGTACTGTCAGGGGATTCACCCCTCCACTTT | CAWSVLSGDSPLHF | - | - | TRBJ1-6 | TRBV30
TGTGCCAGCAGCTCAGATATGGAAGCTTTCTTT | CASSSDMEAFF | - | - | TRBJ1-1 | TRBV11-2
TGTGCCAGCAGTGGACAGGGGTCCAATGGCTACACCTTC | CASSGQGSNGYTF | - | TRBD1 | TRBJ1-2 | TRBV2
TGTGCCAGCGAATCCCGGAGGGGGCTTGGCCGGGAGCTGTTTTTT | CASESRRGLGRELFF | - | - | TRBJ2-2 | TRBV6-5
TGCGCCAGCAGCCAAACGACTGACAGATCTGGAAACACCATATATTTT | CASSQTTDRSGNTIYF | - | - | TRBJ1-3 | TRBV4-1
TGCGCCAGCAGCCAAGGTGGGGGGGCGGAGCTGTTTTTT | CASSQGGGAELFF | - | - | TRBJ2-2 | TRBV4-1